This T cell receptor beta chain was recovered during a study of blood T cell repertoires in COVID-19. Libraries were prepared by immunoSEQ multiplex PCR; TCRdb keeps only in-frame clonotypes and omits some of them. The table has some 120,000 clones, 81% seen once. This CDR3 spans 13 amino acids. Germline CDR1 reads MNHEY; CDR2 reads SVGEGT. V lost 2 bases, J lost 4 bases, and 8 bases lay in between. The receptor comes from a man in his thirties or forties with COVID-19, enrolled during active disease. The sequenced sample was peripheral blood. J is TRBJ1-2 and V is TRBV6-2 or TRBV6-3; D is undetermined. The CDR3 loop is CASSYRDFYGYTF. The CDR3 nucleotides read TGTGCCAGCAGTTACCGGGATTTCTATGGCTACACCTTC.